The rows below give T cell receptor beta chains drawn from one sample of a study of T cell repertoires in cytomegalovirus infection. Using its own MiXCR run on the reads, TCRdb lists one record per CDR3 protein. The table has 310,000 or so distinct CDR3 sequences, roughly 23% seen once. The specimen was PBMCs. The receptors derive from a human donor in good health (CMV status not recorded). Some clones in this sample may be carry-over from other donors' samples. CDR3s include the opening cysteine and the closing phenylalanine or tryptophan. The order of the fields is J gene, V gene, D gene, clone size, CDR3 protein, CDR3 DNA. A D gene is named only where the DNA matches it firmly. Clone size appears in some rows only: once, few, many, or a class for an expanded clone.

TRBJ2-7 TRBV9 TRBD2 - CASSPLAGGYEQYF TGTGCCAGCAGCCCCCTCGCGGGGGGCTACGAGCAGTACTTC
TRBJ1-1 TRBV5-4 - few CASSSKGGNTEAFF TGTGCCAGCAGCTCGAAGGGGGGGAACACTGAAGCTTTCTTT
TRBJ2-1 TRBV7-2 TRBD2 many CASSLAVTSGSGNEQFF TGTGCCAGCAGCTTAGCGGTGACTAGCGGGAGTGGCAATGAGCAGTTCTTC
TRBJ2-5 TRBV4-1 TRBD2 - CASSQDLAGGQETQYF TGCGCCAGCAGCCAAGATCTAGCGGGGGGCCAAGAGACCCAGTACTTC
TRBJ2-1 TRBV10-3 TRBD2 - CAIMGTSGGAGFF TGTGCCATCATGGGGACTAGCGGGGGGGCCGGGTTCTTC
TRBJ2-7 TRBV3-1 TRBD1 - CASSQVKGAEQYF TGTGCCAGCAGCCAAGTAAAGGGGGCCGAGCAGTACTTC
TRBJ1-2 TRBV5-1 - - CASGPGYGYTF TGCGCCAGCGGACCGGGCTATGGCTACACCTTC
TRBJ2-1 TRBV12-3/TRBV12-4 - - CASSPTALGNEQFF TGTGCCAGCAGCCCCACTGCTCTTGGAAATGAGCAGTTCTTC
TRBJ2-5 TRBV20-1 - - CSASSGPGETQYF TGCAGTGCTAGTTCGGGACCTGGGGAGACCCAGTACTTC
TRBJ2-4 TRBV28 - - CARAKNIQYF TGTGCCAGGGCAAAAAACATTCAGTACTTC
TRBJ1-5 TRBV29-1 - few CSVGEGSQPQHF TGCAGCGTTGGCGAGGGCTCCCAGCCCCAGCATTTT
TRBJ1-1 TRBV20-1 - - CSARDELGDTEAFF TGCAGTGCTAGAGATGAGTTAGGGGACACTGAAGCTTTCTTT
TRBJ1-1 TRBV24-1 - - CATSDWRNTEAFF TGTGCCACCAGTGATTGGAGGAACACTGAAGCTTTCTTT
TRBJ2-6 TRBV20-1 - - CSARISGANVLTF TGCAGTGCTAGGATCTCTGGGGCCAACGTCCTGACTTTC
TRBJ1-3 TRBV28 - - CASSLTVQNTIYF TGTGCCAGCAGTTTGACAGTCCAAAACACCATATATTTT